These 5 T cell receptor beta chains originate from one sample sequenced in a study of circulating and synovial CD4+ cells in juvenile arthritis. The assay was immunoSEQ multiplex PCR, and TCRdb's table has in-frame clones only and misses some. The sample gives approximately 36,000 clones, approximately 94% of which show up once; approximately 0.7% is in the top ten. Material for sequencing was CD4+ T cells from blood. Every receptor here comes from a human donor with juvenile idiopathic arthritis.

The rearrangement uses TRBV15 and TRBJ2-3, with D possibly matching TRBD2 (5 bases). Trimming removed 0 bases from V and 3 bases from J, with 13 bases in between. Germline lookup yields CDR1 LNHNV and CDR2 YYDKDF (reference sequence). The CDR3 covers 16 residues. In nucleotides, the CDR3 is TGTGCCACCAGCAGAGATCAAGGGAGAGGAACAGATACGCAGTATTTT. Translating it yields CATSRDQGRGTDTQYF.

The chain employs TRBV28 and TRBJ1-5; D perhaps matches TRBD1 (6 bases). V was trimmed by 3 bases and J by 7 bases, leaving 16 bases between them. Germline lookup yields CDR1 MDHEN and CDR2 SYDVKM. CDR3 length: 15 amino acids. CDR3 sequence (DNA): TGTGCCAGCAGTTTCCTTCTCAGGGGTAGACAGCCCCAGCATTTT. This codes for CASSFLLRGRQPQHF.

J is TRBJ1-1 and V is TRBV19, with D uncertain. Trimming stripped 1 base from V and 1 base from J, with 10 bases between. The length of the CDR3 is 15 residues. The germline V gene encodes CDR1 LNHDA and CDR2 SQIVND (reference sequence). This CDR3 is CASSIGGQPNTEAFF. The CDR3 bases are TGTGCCAGTAGTATAGGAGGCCAGCCGAACACTGAAGCTTTCTTT. The whole variable domain, remainder taken from reference TRBV19 and TRBJ1-1, is DGGITQSPKYLFRKEGQNVTLSCEQNLNHDAMYWYRQDPGQGLRLIYYSQIVNDFQKGDIAEGYSVSREKKESFPLTVTSAQKNPTAFYLCASSIGGQPNTEAFFGQGTRLTVV.

The chain uses TRBV11-1 and TRBJ2-7; D might be TRBD1 (5 bases). Trimming left V 2 bases short and J 0 bases short, with 8 bases between. The CDR3 spans 14 residues. From germline, CDR1 is SGHAT and CDR2 FQDESV (reference sequence). The CDR3 region is CASSLSGFSYEQYF. The CDR3 bases are TGTGCCAGCAGCTTATCAGGGTTCTCCTACGAGCAGTACTTC. The full variable domain, rest sourced from reference TRBV11-1 and TRBJ2-7, is EAEVAQSPRYKITEKSQAVAFWCDPISGHATLYWYRQILGQGPELLVQFQDESVVDDSQLPKDRFSAERLKGVDSTLKIQPAELGDSAMYLCASSLSGFSYEQYFGPGTRLTVT.

In this sample, this clone turned up a few times. V gene TRBV19 combines with J gene TRBJ1-1, with TRBD1 as a possible D gene (5 bases). CDR1 LNHDA and CDR2 SQIVND come from the germline V gene (reference sequence). This CDR3 is built from 12 residues. The germline V and J ends were trimmed by 2 bases and 7 bases, with 8 bases remaining between them. The CDR3 nucleotides read TGTGCCAGTAGTATATCAGGGAATGAAGCTTTCTTT. Encoded protein: CASSISGNEAFF.